This TCR beta chain was profiled in a study of radiotherapy plus CTLA-4 blockade in lung cancer. Study details: The study recorded objective responses in around a sixth of patients and disease control in approximately 29%.

Germline values: CDR1 SGHNT, CDR2 YYREEE (reference sequence). This CDR3 has 13 residues. Trimming cost V 4 bases and J 5 bases; bases outside gene matches: 5. Sequencing was performed with immunoSEQ multiplex PCR; in TCRdb, only in-frame clones are kept and a portion is missing. The profile shows about 72,000 clones, around 82% of them singletons. The source was peripheral blood, collected from a patient treated with radiotherapy plus ipilimumab. The TCR sequence derives from a human donor with non-small cell lung cancer who had a complete response to radiotherapy plus ipilimumab. The rearrangement uses TRBV5-4 and TRBJ1-1; 7 bases align to TRBD1. CDR3 in amino acids: CASSPDRVTEAFF. The CDR3 DNA is TGTGCCAGCAGCCCAGACAGGGTAACTGAAGCTTTCTTT.